The clone carrying this T cell receptor beta chain appeared a single time. Its target is unknown. This specimen belongs to a study of cytomegalovirus exposure and HLA in healthy donors. Regarding the study as a whole: Testing in vitro showed a few CMV-associated chains specific for CMV antigens.

Trimming at V came to 10 bases and at J to 7 bases, leaving 6 bases not matched to a gene. CDR1 and CDR2 (germline): MNHNY, SVGAGI (reference sequence). This CDR3 is built from 11 residues. TCRdb's table, derived via immunoSEQ multiplex PCR, lists solely in-frame clones and lacks some. The sample holds fewer than 90,000 clones, about four fifths seen once. This receptor was obtained from a woman aged 18-29 years in good health and CMV-seropositive. The rearrangement uses TRBV6-6 and TRBJ1-1; 7 bases are shared with TRBD1. The source material was PBMCs. The CDR3 DNA is TGTGCCATTGGGACAGACTATGAAGCTTTCTTT. Its protein product is CAIGTDYEAFF.